The 4 T cell receptor beta chains below come from one sample, sequenced in a study of OX40 agonist ivuxolimab in advanced cancers. Clones were sequenced by immunoSEQ multiplex PCR, and TCRdb holds only the in-frame ones, with some missing. The sample yields some 29,000 clones, about nine tenths seen once. The specimen comprised CD4+ or CD8+ T cells sorted from blood, sampled in a trial of the OX40 agonist ivuxolimab. The receptors originated from an adult with an advanced solid tumor such as melanoma, head and neck, liver or kidney cancer.

The chain couples TRBV4-1 to TRBJ2-4; TRBD1 matches 7 bases. V was pared by 1 base and J by 5 bases, with 8 bases of the junction left unmatched. Per germline, CDR1 MGHRA and CDR2 YSYEKL. The CDR3 has 16 residues. This CDR3 is CASSQGPYDRENIQYF. The CDR3, as DNA: TGCGCCAGCAGCCAAGGGCCTTACGACAGGGAAAACATTCAGTACTTC.

This clone is a singleton in its sample. The chain has TRBV5-4 and TRBJ2-2; unclear D gene. V was shortened by 0 bases and J by 6 bases, with 6 bases between the two germline ends. CDR3 length: 13 residues. Germline lookup yields CDR1 SGHNT and CDR2 YYREEE (reference sequence). CDR3 nucleotides: TGTGCCAGCAGCTTGGACAGAGCCGGGGAGCTGTTTTTT. The encoded protein is CASSLDRAGELFF.

V and J are TRBV29-1 and TRBJ2-6; 7 bases match TRBD1. V lost 6 bases to trimming and J lost 3 bases; unmatched junction nucleotides: 17. CDR1 and CDR2 from the germline V gene are SQVTM and ANQGSEA. The CDR3 covers 18 residues. This CDR3 reads CSVLPQIKGALGANVLTF. The CDR3 DNA is TGCAGCGTCCTTCCTCAGATAAAGGGGGCGCTTGGGGCCAACGTCCTGACTTTC.

V gene TRBV27 combines with J gene TRBJ2-3; D is ambiguous. Germline V gene data show CDR1 as MNHEY and CDR2 as SMNVEV (reference sequence). V was clipped by 3 bases and J by 6 bases, with 4 bases between them. The CDR3 contains 11 residues. As DNA, the CDR3 is TGTGCCAGCAGTTTTTACGATACGCAGTATTTT. Encoded protein: CASSFYDTQYF.